This is a list of T cell receptor beta chains from one sample in a study of technical replicates of blood from several donors. TCRdb keeps only in-frame clones here, not all; method: immunoSEQ multiplex PCR. The table has around 83,000 clones, around 90% seen once. The sequencing input was T cells isolated from PBMCs. The receptor set was obtained from a human donor in good health. CDR3s include the opening cysteine and the closing phenylalanine or tryptophan. A D gene is named only where the DNA matches it firmly. Only some rows state a clone size, as once, few, many or a class for expanded clones.

j_call | clone_size | v_call | d_call | cdr3_aa | cdr3_nt
TRBJ1-4 | - | TRBV13 | TRBD1 | CASSRQGQGDEKLFF | TGTGCCAGCAGCCGCCAGGGACAGGGGGACGAAAAACTGTTTTTT
TRBJ1-2 | - | TRBV29-1 | TRBD1 | CSVDPQGTPIYGYTF | TGCAGCGTTGATCCACAGGGGACACCTATCTATGGCTACACCTTC
TRBJ2-7 | - | TRBV30 | - | CAWRFSGEQYF | TGTGCCTGGAGGTTCAGCGGCGAGCAGTACTTC
TRBJ2-1 | - | TRBV16 | - | CASSPLGTEQFF | TGTGCCAGCAGCCCTCTAGGGACAGAGCAGTTCTTC
TRBJ1-4 | - | TRBV27 | TRBD1 | CASSHHRDRLNEKLFF | TGTGCCAGCAGCCATCACCGGGACAGGCTTAATGAAAAACTGTTTTTT
TRBJ1-1 | once | TRBV14 | - | CASSPYTGSVTEAFF | TGTGCCAGCAGCCCTTACACGGGATCAGTCACTGAAGCTTTCTTT
TRBJ2-5 | - | TRBV13 | TRBD1 | CASSYSRDREVETQYF | TGTGCCAGCAGTTACTCCCGGGACAGGGAAGTAGAGACCCAGTACTTC
TRBJ2-1 | - | TRBV9 | TRBD1 | CASSPDSRGPYNEQFF | TGTGCCAGCAGCCCAGACTCTAGGGGGCCATACAATGAGCAGTTCTTC
TRBJ2-2 | - | TRBV25-1 | TRBD2 | CASSDPAGGRSGELFF | TGTGCCAGCAGTGACCCCGCGGGGGGCAGGTCCGGGGAGCTGTTTTTT
TRBJ1-5 | - | TRBV5-1 | - | CASSPGTFSNQPQHF | TGCGCCAGCAGCCCCGGGACATTTAGCAATCAGCCCCAGCATTTT
TRBJ2-1 | - | TRBV18 | - | CASSPEGEGLDNEQFF | TGTGCCAGCTCACCAGAGGGGGAGGGCTTGGACAATGAGCAGTTCTTC
TRBJ2-3 | - | TRBV19 | - | CASSIDMRQGSMSDTQYF | TGTGCCAGTAGTATAGATATGCGCCAGGGGTCGATGTCGGATACGCAGTATTTT
TRBJ1-2 | - | TRBV11-3 | - | CASSSTAYYGYTF | TGTGCCAGCAGCTCGACAGCTTACTATGGCTACACCTTC
TRBJ1-4 | - | TRBV5-1 | - | CASSLARVGEKLFF | TGCGCCAGCAGCTTGGCCAGGGTAGGGGAAAAACTGTTTTTT
TRBJ2-1 | once | TRBV5-1 | TRBD2 | CASSSSLAGGGNEQFF | TGCGCCAGCAGCTCGTCACTAGCGGGAGGGGGCAATGAGCAGTTCTTC
TRBJ2-7 | - | TRBV11-2 | - | CASSPRQLYEQYF | TGTGCCAGCAGCCCCCGACAGTTGTACGAGCAGTACTTC
TRBJ1-2 | once | TRBV11-2 | - | CASSLGEQNYGYTF | TGTGCCAGCAGCTTAGGGGAGCAGAACTATGGCTACACCTTC
TRBJ2-1 | - | TRBV12-5 | TRBD1 | CASGLAIPRDRGKVEQFF | TGTGCTAGTGGTTTGGCGATTCCCCGGGACAGGGGGAAGGTTGAGCAGTTCTTC
TRBJ2-4 | - | TRBV10-1 | - | CASSESRAANIQYF | TGCGCCAGCAGTGAGTCGAGAGCGGCAAACATTCAGTACTTC
TRBJ2-5 | - | TRBV19 | - | CASSIGQSPYQETQYF | TGTGCCAGTAGTATCGGACAGTCTCCGTACCAAGAGACCCAGTACTTC
TRBJ1-6 | - | TRBV30 | - | CAWSVLSPSRGSSYNSPLHF | TGTGCCTGGAGTGTACTGTCTCCTTCAAGGGGAAGCTCCTATAATTCACCCCTCCACTTT
TRBJ2-5 | - | TRBV29-1 | TRBD1 | CSVGRGRGETQYF | TGCAGCGTTGGTAGGGGGCGCGGGGAGACCCAGTACTTC
TRBJ2-7 | - | TRBV6-5 | - | CATTGLYEQYF | TGTGCCACCACTGGTTTGTACGAGCAGTACTTC
TRBJ1-1 | few | TRBV7-9 | TRBD1 | CASLGTARTEAFF | TGTGCCAGCCTAGGGACAGCACGGACTGAAGCTTTCTTT
TRBJ2-1 | - | TRBV11-3 | - | CASSLAGLLQPSYNEQFF | TGTGCCAGCAGCTTAGCCGGACTTTTACAACCCTCCTACAATGAGCAGTTCTTC
TRBJ2-7 | - | TRBV10-3 | - | CAIEQAGEQYF | TGTGCCATCGAACAGGCTGGTGAGCAGTACTTC
TRBJ1-1 | - | TRBV2 | - | CASSHPQRMNTEAFF | TGTGCCAGCAGCCACCCCCAGCGAATGAACACTGAAGCTTTCTTT
TRBJ2-7 | - | TRBV19 | TRBD2 | CASSIGGGFSYEQYF | TGTGCCAGTAGTATAGGGGGGGGTTTCTCCTACGAGCAGTACTTC
TRBJ2-2 | - | TRBV2 | TRBD1 | CASSGGTGVGTGELFF | TGTGCCAGCAGTGGTGGGACAGGGGTGGGAACCGGGGAGCTGTTTTTT
TRBJ2-7 | - | TRBV6-5 | - | CASSRGWVEQYF | TGTGCCAGCAGTCGGGGGTGGGTCGAGCAGTACTTC
TRBJ2-2 | - | TRBV4-2 | TRBD1 | CASSQVLQGSANTGELFF | TGTGCCAGCAGCCAAGTCCTACAGGGGAGCGCGAACACCGGGGAGCTGTTTTTT
TRBJ2-5 | - | TRBV19 | - | CASSILGGETQYF | TGTGCCAGTAGTATTTTAGGGGGAGAGACCCAGTACTTC
TRBJ2-1 | - | TRBV10-3 | TRBD2 | CATRLAGSYNEQFF | TGTGCCACGCGACTAGCGGGAAGTTACAATGAGCAGTTCTTC
TRBJ2-7 | - | TRBV11-2 | TRBD2 | CATQALTSGAYEQYF | TGTGCCACCCAAGCTCTAACTAGCGGGGCCTACGAGCAGTACTTC
TRBJ1-5 | - | TRBV6-5 | - | CASRGGVNQPQHF | TGTGCCAGCAGAGGAGGGGTTAACCAGCCCCAGCATTTT
TRBJ2-5 | - | TRBV6-6 | TRBD2 | CASREGLAATGTQYF | TGTGCCAGCAGGGAGGGACTAGCGGCTACCGGGACCCAGTACTTC
TRBJ2-1 | - | TRBV9 | - | CASSVEVGGPFNEQFF | TGTGCCAGCAGCGTAGAGGTGGGGGGGCCTTTCAATGAGCAGTTCTTC
TRBJ2-5 | - | TRBV5-1 | TRBD1 | CASSLLTGGLQETQYF | TGCGCCAGCAGCTTGCTGACAGGGGGCCTCCAAGAGACCCAGTACTTC
TRBJ2-5 | - | TRBV29-1 | - | CSVDREEETQYF | TGCAGCGTAGACAGGGAGGAAGAGACCCAGTACTTC
TRBJ2-3 | - | TRBV7-6 | - | CASSLGRQTGSTQYF | TGTGCCAGCAGCTTAGGGCGCCAAACAGGCTCTACGCAGTATTTT
TRBJ2-3 | - | TRBV13 | - | CASSSAPVITDTQYF | TGTGCCAGCAGCAGCGCCCCGGTTATCACAGATACGCAGTATTTT
TRBJ2-4 | - | TRBV28 | TRBD1 | CASSRPGTENIQYF | TGTGCCAGCAGCCGTCCCGGGACAGAAAACATTCAGTACTTC
TRBJ2-1 | - | TRBV11-2 | - | CASSLAGEQFF | TGTGCCAGCAGCTTAGCAGGTGAGCAGTTCTTC
TRBJ1-6 | - | TRBV5-1 | TRBD1 | CASSPGQGHNSPLHF | TGCGCCAGCAGCCCGGGACAGGGACATAATTCACCCCTCCACTTT
TRBJ2-7 | - | TRBV7-6 | - | CTSSPEGVGAYEQYF | TGTACCAGCAGCCCTGAAGGGGTTGGGGCGTACGAGCAGTACTTC